This record covers a single TCR beta chain. As yet, its antigen is unknown. The data belong to a study of cytomegalovirus exposure and HLA in healthy donors. Study background: Earlier, fewer than 140 million unique TCR beta sequences were recovered from around 190 million T cells by an analysis.

PCR was performed using 60 Vbeta and 13 Jbeta primers. Sequencing used immunoSEQ multiplex PCR; TCRdb keeps in-frame clones, though not all of them. Found here are roughly 140,000 clones, approximately 77% of them singletons; the top ten hold 4.5% to 6%. Trimming stripped 3 bases from V and 1 base from J, with 13 bases between. Germline V gives CDR1 SGHNT, CDR2 YENEEA. This CDR3 comprises 15 residues. The study, taken as a whole, reports: In an earlier analysis, about 87% or about 30%: the productive usage of most TCR beta V segments.

The V gene is TRBV11-3, the J gene TRBJ2-7; the D gene is possibly TRBD2 (6 bases). Sequencing used PBMCs. The TCR sequence derives from a woman aged 45 to 65 in good health and CMV-seronegative. In nucleotides, the CDR3 is TGTGCCAGCAGCTTGGGGGGAGGAGGGTCCTACGAGCAGTACTTC. Translated: CASSLGGGGSYEQYF.